The TCR beta chain under discussion was sequenced for a study of memory CD4+ T cells and cytomegalovirus serostatus. Background on the study: Healthy Belgian adult donors included nine or ten CMV-positive and approximately 25 CMV-negative people. The study, taken as a whole, reports: Repertoires predicted CMV serostatus with median bootstrapped AUC of roughly 0.96.

Single viable CD3+CD4+CD8-CD45RO+ cells were sorted as the memory CD4+ T cells. CD4+ T cells were isolated by positive magnetic selection. On this clone itself: The antigen is undetermined.

Some clones are missing from TCRdb's copy, which holds only in-frame ones; the method was immunoSEQ multiplex PCR. The sample shows approximately 65,000 clones, approximately 71% of them seen only once. V gave up 1 base and J gave up 1 base; unmatched junction bases: 2. This CDR3 contains 15 residues. Germline V lookup: CDR1 LNHNV, CDR2 YYDKDF (reference sequence). The material sequenced was memory CD4+ T cells from blood. This TCR was recovered from an adult in good health and CMV-seronegative. The chain recombines TRBV15 with TRBJ1-1; 8 positions agree with TRBD1. CDR3 residues: CATSRGGTGNTEAFF. CDR3 bases: TGTGCCACCAGCAGAGGAGGGACAGGGAACACTGAAGCTTTCTTT.